These 32 T cell receptor beta chains were all obtained from the same sample, sequenced in a study of blood T cell repertoires in COVID-19. Data came from immunoSEQ multiplex PCR; TCRdb stores just in-frame clones and leaves some out. The sample consists of hundreds of thousands of clones, around 84% of them appearing once. Sequencing was carried out using PBMCs or T cells enriched from blood (not recorded which). The receptors derive from a man aged 30-40 years with acute COVID-19.

V usage is TRBV29-1 and J usage is TRBJ2-7; 9 positions match TRBD2. J gave up 3 bases and V 7 bases, and 4 bases lay outside the gene matches. Looked up from germline, CDR1 is SQVTM and CDR2 is ANQGSEA. The CDR3 sequence is 12 residues long. CDR3 nucleotide sequence: TGCAGCGCTTGGCGGGGGGGCTACGAGCAGTACTTC. Residues: CSAWRGGYEQYF.

This clone appeared a single time. The CDR3 nucleotides read TGTGCCAGCAGCTTGCTACAGGGCGGAAATTCACCCCTCCACTTT. Its translation is CASSLLQGGNSPLHF. The rearrangement joins TRBV3-1 (or the pseudogene TRBV3-2) to TRBJ1-6, with D tentatively TRBD1 (6 bases). The germline gives CDR1 LGHDT, CDR2 YNNKEL (reference sequence). Deletions cut 5 bases from V and 7 bases from J, with 15 bases between. The CDR3 runs 15 residues.

This rearrangement joins TRBV6-1 to TRBJ1-1, with D perhaps TRBD1 (6 bases). V was cut by 3 bases and J by 0 bases, with 11 bases left in between. Germline assignment: CDR1 MNHNS and CDR2 SASEGT. This CDR3 contains 15 residues. CDR3 region: CASSDDWTVNTEAFF. The CDR3 region has the DNA TGTGCCAGCAGTGACGATTGGACAGTGAACACTGAAGCTTTCTTT.

This chain joins TRBV10-1 and TRBJ1-5; 10 nucleotides align to TRBD1. The CDR3 extends over 17 amino acids. Germline CDR1 and CDR2: WNHNN and SYGVQD (reference sequence). The junction had 8 bases not matched to a gene; V was cut back by 2 bases and J by 4 bases. The CDR3 region has the DNA TGCGCCAGCAGTGAGAATTTGGGACAGGGGAGAAATCAGCCCCAGCATTTT. Translated, it gives CASSENLGQGRNQPQHF.

The chain employs TRBV19 and TRBJ1-3, with D possibly being TRBD1 (5 bases). CDR3 size: 14 residues. V was pared by 5 bases and J by 0 bases, with 8 bases between. In germline, CDR1 is LNHDA, CDR2 SQIVND (reference sequence). The CDR3 protein is CASSDSNSGNTIYF. The CDR3 coding sequence is TGTGCCAGTAGTGACAGTAACTCTGGAAACACCATATATTTT.

The J gene is TRBJ1-1, the V gene TRBV6-2 or TRBV6-3; D gene ambiguous. The CDR3 totals 13 residues. Trimming took off 4 bases at V and 0 bases at J, with 6 bases between the two ends. From germline, CDR1 is MNHEY and CDR2 SVGEGT. The CDR3 bases are TGTGCCAGCAGTTTCCAGATGAACACTGAAGCTTTCTTT. As protein: CASSFQMNTEAFF.

The V call is TRBV28, the J call TRBJ1-5; 10 bases match TRBD1. Germline V CDR1 and CDR2: MDHEN, SYDVKM. Germline trimming cut 5 bases from V and 4 bases from J; bases unmatched to any gene: 5. This CDR3 contains 15 residues. This chain's CDR3 is CASSVGTGENQPQHF. CDR3 coding DNA: TGTGCCAGCAGTGTTGGGACAGGGGAAAATCAGCCCCAGCATTTT.

The table lists this clone with a few counts. The genes are TRBV7-3 and TRBJ1-1, with D unclear. The CDR3 loop spans 12 amino acids. V lost 3 bases to trimming and J lost 6 bases, with 8 bases between them. Germline V lookup: CDR1 SGHTA, CDR2 FQGTGA. CDR3 bases: TGTGCCAGCAGCTTTGAGATGGCTGAAGCTTTCTTT. Translation gives CASSFEMAEAFF. The full variable domain, in which reference TRBV7-3 and TRBJ1-1 provide the parts outside the CDR3, is GAGVSQTPSNKVTEKGKYVELRCDPISGHTALYWYRQSLGQGPEFLIYFQGTGAADDSGLPNDRFFAVRPEGSVSTLKIQRTERGDSAVYLCASSFEMAEAFFGQGTRLTVV.

The J gene is TRBJ2-3, the V gene TRBV4-2; TRBD2 agrees at 9 bases. This CDR3 spans 15 amino acids. J gave up 2 bases and V 5 bases, and 5 bases lay outside the gene matches. CDR1 and CDR2 (germline): LGHNA, YNFKEQ. In nucleotides, the CDR3 is TGTGCCAGCAGCTTATTAGCGGGGGACACAGATACGCAGTATTTT. As protein: CASSLLAGDTDTQYF.

J is TRBJ2-1 and V is TRBV7-9; 10 positions match TRBD2. V dropped 2 bases and J dropped 11; count of bases not matched to a gene: 9. Germline V lookup: CDR1 SEHNR, CDR2 FQNEAQ (reference sequence). This CDR3 comprises 15 residues. The CDR3 loop is CASSLQLLAGVQQFF. Written as DNA, the CDR3 is TGTGCCAGCAGCTTACAGCTGCTAGCGGGGGTACAGCAGTTCTTC.

The rearrangement links TRBV2 to TRBJ2-1; D may be TRBD1 (6 bases). The ends were cut back, 8 bases at V and 6 bases at J, with 14 bases in the middle. In germline, CDR1 is SNHLY, CDR2 FYNNEI. The CDR3 consists of 13 residues. CDR3 sequence reads: CASPTGMGNEQFF. For the CDR3, the DNA is TGTGCCAGCCCGACAGGAATGGGCAATGAGCAGTTCTTC.

The chain links TRBV7-9 to TRBJ2-7; D gene uncertain. Deletions cut 7 bases from V and 2 bases from J, with 9 bases between. The germline CDR1 and CDR2 sequences are SEHNR and FQNEAQ (reference sequence). The CDR3 sequence is 12 residues long. The CDR3 loop reads CASNFVTYEQYF. The DNA of the CDR3 is TGTGCCAGCAACTTTGTCACCTACGAGCAGTACTTC.

The CDR3 sequence: CASSPTPSPDYGYTF. The CDR3, as DNA: TGTGCCAGCAGCCCCACCCCGTCCCCGGACTATGGCTACACCTTC. V gene TRBV9 combines with J gene TRBJ1-2; no firm D call. CDR1 SGDLS and CDR2 YYNGEE come from the germline V gene. The V gene lost 4 bases and the J gene lost 3 bases, with 16 bases spanning the gap. The CDR3 length is 15 residues.

This chain links TRBV10-3 with TRBJ2-1; possible D gene TRBD2, 5 bases. Trimming took off 4 bases at V and 9 bases at J, with 16 bases between the two ends. The CDR3 is 14 amino acids. Germline V gene lookup returns CDR1 ENHRY and CDR2 SYGVKD. This CDR3 reads CAISAGQLEGEQFF. DNA for the CDR3: TGTGCCATCAGTGCCGGCCAATTAGAGGGTGAGCAGTTCTTC.

CDR3 DNA sequence: TGCGCCAGCAGCTTGGAGGGGACTCGCAACGTCCTGACTTTC. This encodes CASSLEGTRNVLTF. The chain is built from TRBV5-1 and TRBJ2-6; a weak D match, TRBD2 (6 bases). V lost 0 bases, J lost 9 bases, and 10 bases lay in between. The V gene's germline CDR1 is SGHRS and CDR2 YFSETQ. This CDR3 is 14 amino acids long. The full variable domain, its missing parts supplied by reference TRBV5-1 and TRBJ2-6, is KAGVTQTPRYLIKTRGQQVTLSCSPISGHRSVSWYQQTPGQGLQFLFEYFSETQRNKGNFPGRFSGRQFSNSRSEMNVSTLELGDSALYLCASSLEGTRNVLTFGAGSRLTVL.

This clone was seen many times. The CDR3 region is CASSVESKDTQYF. The CDR3 DNA sequence: TGTGCCAGCAGCGTAGAATCCAAAGATACGCAGTATTTT. V gene TRBV9 combines with J gene TRBJ2-3, with D unresolved. The CDR3 contains 13 residues. Trimming pared 0 bases from V and 5 bases from J, leaving 7 bases between. CDR1 and CDR2 from the germline V gene are SGDLS and YYNGEE.

To note about this clone: The same CDR3 arises from other DNA sequences in this sample as well. The rearrangement joins TRBV6-1 to TRBJ1-2; D is possibly TRBD1 (5 bases). V was cut by 0 bases and J by 8 bases, with 13 bases left in between. Germline V gene lookup returns CDR1 MNHNS and CDR2 SASEGT. The CDR3 contains 14 residues. As DNA, the CDR3 is TGTGCCAGCAGTGAAGCGTGGGGGGTCTACGGCTACACCTTC. This translates into CASSEAWGVYGYTF.

The chain joins TRBV6-5 to TRBJ2-3; 8 bases align to TRBD2. V shed 2 bases and J 5 bases; nucleotides not matched to a gene: 9. The CDR3 length is 16 residues. Germline lookup yields CDR1 MNHEY and CDR2 SVGAGI. The CDR3 sequence: CASSYGTGGLGDTQYF. The CDR3, as DNA: TGTGCCAGCAGTTACGGAACGGGGGGGTTGGGAGATACGCAGTATTTT.

CDR3 sequence (DNA): TGCGCCAGCAGCCAGGTTGACAGACCCAATGAGCAGTTCTTC. Its translation is CASSQVDRPNEQFF. The rearrangement links TRBV4-1 to TRBJ2-1; D possibly corresponds to TRBD1 (5 bases). Germline V CDR1 and CDR2: MGHRA, YSYEKL. The CDR3 contains 14 residues. Trimming left V 3 bases short and J 6 bases short, with 12 bases between.

V is TRBV7-9 and J is TRBJ2-1, with 11 bases identical to TRBD2. CDR1 and CDR2 (germline): SEHNR, FQNEAQ (reference sequence). V trimming: 4 bases; J trimming: 1 base; junction bases outside the gene matches: 9. The CDR3 sequence is 18 residues long. The CDR3 nucleotides read TGTGCCAGCAGCTCCCTAGCTACTAGCGGGGGATCCTACAATGAGCAGTTCTTC. Amino acids: CASSSLATSGGSYNEQFF. Together with reference TRBV7-9 and TRBJ2-1, the CDR3 gives the full variable domain: DTGVSQNPRHKITKRGQNVTFRCDPISEHNRLYWYRQTLGQGPEFLTYFQNEAQLEKSRLLSDRFSAERPKGSFSTLEIQRTEQGDSAMYLCASSSLATSGGSYNEQFFGPGTRLTVL.

CDR3 sequence: CASRDSGATYNEQFF. DNA for the CDR3: TGTGCCAGCAGGGATTCTGGGGCGACCTACAATGAGCAGTTCTTC. This chain joins TRBV7-2 and TRBJ2-1; D is perhaps TRBD1 (5 bases). Trimming removed 6 bases from V and 2 bases from J, with 14 bases in between. Germline V gene data show CDR1 as SGHTA and CDR2 as FQGNSA. This CDR3 is built from 15 residues. Drawing the rest from reference TRBV7-2 and TRBJ2-1, the complete variable domain is GAGVSQSPSNKVTEKGKDVELRCDPISGHTALYWYRQSLGQGLEFLIYFQGNSAPDKSGLPSDRFSAERTGGSVSTLTIQRTQQEDSAVYLCASRDSGATYNEQFFGPGTRLTVL.

The rearrangement uses TRBV27 and TRBJ1-1, with no clear D. Trimming removed 6 bases at V and 1 base at J, with 9 bases between. From germline, CDR1 is MNHEY and CDR2 SMNVEV (reference sequence). CDR3 length: 13 residues. For the CDR3, the DNA is TGTGCCAGCAGGGGAGGCGGGAACACTGAAGCTTTCTTT. As protein: CASRGGGNTEAFF.

The V call is TRBV7-3, the J call TRBJ2-3; a weak D match, TRBD1 (6 bases). The CDR3 consists of 15 residues. CDR1 SGHTA and CDR2 FQGTGA come from the germline V gene. V lost 5 bases to trimming and J lost 1 base, with 13 bases between them. CDR3 sequence (DNA): TGTGCCAGCAGCGCAAACAGGGTCGGCACAGATACGCAGTATTTT. Protein sequence: CASSANRVGTDTQYF.

The chain carries TRBV4-1 and TRBJ2-7, with D possibly matching TRBD2 (6 bases). Between the trimmed V and J ends, which lost 0 bases and 3 bases, there was a span of 9 bases. Germline V CDR1 and CDR2: MGHRA, YSYEKL. CDR3 length: 14 residues. The CDR3 coding sequence is TGCGCCAGCAGCCAAGACGTAGCGGTCTACGAGCAGTACTTC. The encoded protein is CASSQDVAVYEQYF.

The chain has TRBV19 and TRBJ1-6; D is possibly TRBD1 (6 bases). The germline V gene encodes CDR1 LNHDA and CDR2 SQIVND (reference sequence). V lost 4 bases, J lost 7 bases, and 11 bases lay in between. There are 14 residues in the CDR3. The CDR3 DNA reads TGTGCCAGTAGTAACAGGGAGATAAATTCACCCCTCCACTTT. As protein: CASSNREINSPLHF.

This sequence joins TRBV2 and TRBJ2-2, with 9 bases lining up with TRBD1. CDR3 length: 17 residues. Germline-derived CDR1 and CDR2 are SNHLY and FYNNEI. The J segment lost 0 bases and the V segment lost 6 bases, leaving 8 bases of the junction unmatched. The CDR3 loop reads CASRATGGFANTGELFF. CDR3 nucleotides: TGTGCCAGCAGGGCTACAGGGGGCTTCGCGAACACCGGGGAGCTGTTTTTT.

This chain joins TRBV19 and TRBJ1-2; D is possibly TRBD1 (5 bases). The germline gives CDR1 LNHDA, CDR2 SQIVND (reference sequence). V dropped 6 bases and J dropped 6 bases, with 20 bases sitting between them. The CDR3 is 15 residues long. Written as DNA, the CDR3 is TGTGCCAGTAGCTTTGGCGGCGGGACGTCCGATGGCTACACCTTC. Its translation: CASSFGGGTSDGYTF.

This clone was seen once. The rearrangement uses TRBV6-4 and TRBJ1-6; maybe TRBD1 (5 bases). V dropped 6 bases and J dropped 7 bases, with 16 bases sitting between them. Germline values: CDR1 MRHNA, CDR2 SNTAGT. The CDR3 runs 15 residues. The CDR3 loop reads CASRGTPNGNSPLHF. The CDR3 DNA reads as TGTGCCAGCAGAGGGACTCCAAACGGCAATTCACCCCTCCACTTT.

In this sample, this clone turned up many times. The chain couples TRBV7-9 to TRBJ1-6; TRBD1 is a possible D gene (5 bases). Germline loops: CDR1 SEHNR, CDR2 FQNEAQ (reference sequence). The CDR3 runs 14 residues. The V end was cut by 4 bases, the J end by 6 bases, with 10 bases between. The CDR3 sequence: CASSSTVGNSPLHF. The CDR3 nucleotides are TGTGCCAGCAGCTCGACAGTGGGTAATTCACCCCTCCACTTT. The variable domain in full, with the rest retrieved from reference TRBV7-9 and TRBJ1-6, is DTGVSQNPRHKITKRGQNVTFRCDPISEHNRLYWYRQTLGQGPEFLTYFQNEAQLEKSRLLSDRFSAERPKGSFSTLEIQRTEQGDSAMYLCASSSTVGNSPLHFGNGTRLTVT.

This chain uses TRBV2 with TRBJ2-2; the D gene is possibly TRBD1 (6 bases). V lost 10 bases, J lost 4 bases, and 13 bases lay in between. Germline lookup yields CDR1 SNHLY and CDR2 FYNNEI. This CDR3 contains 13 residues. The CDR3 sequence is CATRLDSTGELFF. CDR3 nucleotide sequence: TGTGCCACCCGGCTGGACAGCACCGGGGAGCTGTTTTTT.

The chain recombines TRBV18 with TRBJ2-7, with D perhaps matching TRBD1 (6 bases). V lost 3 bases and J lost 2, with 20 bases in between. This CDR3 has 17 residues. The germline CDR1 and CDR2 sequences are KGHSH and LQKENI. The CDR3 is CASSPRRQEPTTYEQYF. The CDR3 DNA reads as TGTGCCAGCTCACCCCGCCGACAGGAGCCAACAACCTACGAGCAGTACTTC.

Turning to this clone: The same CDR3 arises from other DNA sequences in this sample as well. This chain connects TRBV7-2 to TRBJ2-5, with D possibly TRBD1 on 5 matching bases. CDR3 length: 13 residues. V was pared by 4 bases and J by 2 bases, with 8 bases between. CDR1 is SGHTA, CDR2 FQGNSA, per germline. CDR3 protein: CASSSRVQETQYF. For the CDR3, the DNA is TGTGCCAGCAGCTCCAGGGTTCAAGAGACCCAGTACTTC.